These 4 T cell receptor beta chains were sequenced from one sample in a study of chemoradiotherapy in HPV16-positive cancers. The table came from immunoSEQ multiplex PCR; TCRdb's copy has only in-frame clones and leaves some out. The table lists some 13,000 clones, around nine tenths of them singletons. Sequencing used blood, obtained from a patient who underwent chemoradiotherapy. The receptors were sampled from a human donor with HPV-associated anogenital cancer.

The CDR3 DNA sequence: TGTGCCAGCAGCGTACCCCGGGACGTACCGAGCACAGATACGCAGTATTTT. It specifies CASSVPRDVPSTDTQYF. The genes are TRBV9 and TRBJ2-3; D tentatively reads TRBD1 or TRBD2 (5 bases each). The CDR3 contains 17 residues. V was clipped by 1 base and J by 0 bases, with 15 bases between them. Germline CDR1 reads SGDLS; CDR2 reads YYNGEE.

The gene calls are TRBV2 and TRBJ2-7; TRBD2 might be the D (5 bases). With 6 bases removed from V and 2 bases from J, the gap between germline ends came to 5 bases. The CDR3 is 11 residues long. Germline V gene data show CDR1 as SNHLY and CDR2 as FYNNEI. CDR3 in DNA: TGTGCCAGCAGGGAGGCCTACGAGCAGTACTTC. Encoded protein: CASREAYEQYF.

The chain uses TRBV6-1 and TRBJ1-2; D gene unclear. The germline V gene encodes CDR1 MNHNS and CDR2 SASEGT. This CDR3 contains 14 residues. Trimming left V 0 bases short and J 8 bases short, with 13 bases between. The DNA for the CDR3 is TGTGCCAGCAGTGAAGCGCTCGGTGACTGGGGCTACACCTTC. This translates into CASSEALGDWGYTF.

The gene calls are TRBV10-1 and TRBJ2-1; TRBD1 is a possible D gene (6 bases). CDR3 length: 16 residues. The V and J ends lost 5 bases and 0 bases respectively, with 14 bases between them. Germline V gene lookup returns CDR1 WNHNN and CDR2 SYGVQD (reference sequence). CDR3 region: CASSSRQAGSYNEQFF. The CDR3 DNA reads TGCGCCAGCAGTTCACGACAGGCCGGCTCCTACAATGAGCAGTTCTTC.